This TCR beta chain was identified in a study of T-cell memory formation after mild COVID-19. This clonotype was seen only a few times. One entry per CDR3 protein, called by TCRdb with MiXCR from the 5' RACE reads. In the table there are some 350,000 distinct CDR3 sequences, approximately 12% of which are singletons. CDR1 and CDR2 (germline): LGHNA, YNFKEQ. CDR3 length: 18 residues. V shed 5 bases and J 0 bases; nucleotides not matched to a gene: 8. What was sequenced was PBMCs or a T cell subset sorted from them (not recorded which). The chain uses TRBV4-2 and TRBJ2-3, with 13 positions matching TRBD2. This clonotype was obtained from a young man who had mild COVID-19 (a few samples of this study predate the infection). Cell type and time point are not known. DNA for the CDR3: TGTGCCAGCAGCACACTAGCGGGGGGGGCAACTAGCACAGATACGCAGTATTTT. Its protein product is CASSTLAGGATSTDTQYF.